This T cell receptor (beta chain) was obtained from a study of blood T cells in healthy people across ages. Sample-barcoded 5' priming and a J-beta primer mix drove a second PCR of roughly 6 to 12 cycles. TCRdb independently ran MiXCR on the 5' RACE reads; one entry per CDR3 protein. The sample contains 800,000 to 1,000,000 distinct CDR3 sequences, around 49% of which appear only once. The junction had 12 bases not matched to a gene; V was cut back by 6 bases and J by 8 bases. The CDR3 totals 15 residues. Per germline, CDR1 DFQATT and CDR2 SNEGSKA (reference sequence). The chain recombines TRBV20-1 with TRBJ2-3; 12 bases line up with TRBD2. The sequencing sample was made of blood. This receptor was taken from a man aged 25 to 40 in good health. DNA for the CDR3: TGCAGTGCCCCGGGACTAGCGGGCCGCATTGGTACGCAGTATTTT. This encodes CSAPGLAGRIGTQYF.